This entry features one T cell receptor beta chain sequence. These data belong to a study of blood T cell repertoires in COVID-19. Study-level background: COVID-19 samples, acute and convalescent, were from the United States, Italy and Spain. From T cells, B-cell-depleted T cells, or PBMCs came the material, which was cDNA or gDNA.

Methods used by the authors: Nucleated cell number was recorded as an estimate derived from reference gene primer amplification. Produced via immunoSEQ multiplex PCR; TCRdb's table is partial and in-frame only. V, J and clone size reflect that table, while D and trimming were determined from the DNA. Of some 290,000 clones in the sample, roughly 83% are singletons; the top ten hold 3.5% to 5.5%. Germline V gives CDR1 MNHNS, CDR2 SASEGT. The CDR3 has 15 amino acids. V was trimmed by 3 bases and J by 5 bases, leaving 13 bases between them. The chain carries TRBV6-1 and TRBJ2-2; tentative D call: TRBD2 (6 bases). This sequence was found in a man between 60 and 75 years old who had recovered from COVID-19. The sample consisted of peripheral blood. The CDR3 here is CASSDGRAGTGELFF. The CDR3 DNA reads TGTGCCAGCAGTGACGGGAGAGCAGGGACCGGGGAGCTGTTTTTT.